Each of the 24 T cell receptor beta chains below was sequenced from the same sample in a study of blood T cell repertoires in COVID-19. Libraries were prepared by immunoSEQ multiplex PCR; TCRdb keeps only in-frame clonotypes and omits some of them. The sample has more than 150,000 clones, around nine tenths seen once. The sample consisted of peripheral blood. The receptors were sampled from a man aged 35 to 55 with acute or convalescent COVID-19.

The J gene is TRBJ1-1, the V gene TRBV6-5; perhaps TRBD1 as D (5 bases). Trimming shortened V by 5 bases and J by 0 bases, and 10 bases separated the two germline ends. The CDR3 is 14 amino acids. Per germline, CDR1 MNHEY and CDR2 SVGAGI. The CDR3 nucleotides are TGTGCCAGCAGTACCCAGACAGTGAACACTGAAGCTTTCTTT. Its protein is CASSTQTVNTEAFF.

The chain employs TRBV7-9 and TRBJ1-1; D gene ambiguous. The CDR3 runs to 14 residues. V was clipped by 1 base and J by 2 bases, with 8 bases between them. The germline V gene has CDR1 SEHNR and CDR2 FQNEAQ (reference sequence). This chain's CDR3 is CASSLVRVNTEAFF. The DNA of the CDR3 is TGTGCCAGCAGCTTAGTGCGGGTTAACACTGAAGCTTTCTTT.

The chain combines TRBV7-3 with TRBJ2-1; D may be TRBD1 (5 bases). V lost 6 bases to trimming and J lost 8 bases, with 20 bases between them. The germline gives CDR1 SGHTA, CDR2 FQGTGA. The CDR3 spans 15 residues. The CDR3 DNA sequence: TGTGCCAGCAGTCCGACCGCAACCAGGGTCGATGAGCAGTTCTTC. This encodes CASSPTATRVDEQFF.

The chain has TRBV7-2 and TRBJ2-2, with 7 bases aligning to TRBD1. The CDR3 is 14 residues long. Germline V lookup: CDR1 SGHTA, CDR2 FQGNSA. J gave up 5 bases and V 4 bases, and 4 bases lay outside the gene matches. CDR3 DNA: TGTGCCAGCAGCTCAAGACAGGGAACCGGGGAGCTGTTTTTT. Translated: CASSSRQGTGELFF.

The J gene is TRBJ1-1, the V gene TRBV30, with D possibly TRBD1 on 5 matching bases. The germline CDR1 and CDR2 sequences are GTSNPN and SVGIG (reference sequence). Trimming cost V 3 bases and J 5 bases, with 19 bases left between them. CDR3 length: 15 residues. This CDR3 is CAWRGRGHRGTEAFF. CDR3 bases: TGTGCCTGGAGAGGTCGGGGCCATCGGGGGACTGAAGCTTTCTTT.

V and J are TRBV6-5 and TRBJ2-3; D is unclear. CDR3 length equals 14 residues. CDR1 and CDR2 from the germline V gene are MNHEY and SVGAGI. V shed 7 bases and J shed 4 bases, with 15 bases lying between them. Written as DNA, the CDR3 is TGTGCCAGCAAACCCCAGTTCAGCGCAGATACGCAGTATTTT. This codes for CASKPQFSADTQYF.

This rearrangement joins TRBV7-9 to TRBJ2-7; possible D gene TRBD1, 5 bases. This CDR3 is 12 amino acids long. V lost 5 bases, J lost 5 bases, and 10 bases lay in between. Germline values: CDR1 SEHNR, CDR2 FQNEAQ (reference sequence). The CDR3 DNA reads TGTGCCAGCAGCCCACAGGAGAACGAGCAGTACTTC. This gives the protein CASSPQENEQYF.

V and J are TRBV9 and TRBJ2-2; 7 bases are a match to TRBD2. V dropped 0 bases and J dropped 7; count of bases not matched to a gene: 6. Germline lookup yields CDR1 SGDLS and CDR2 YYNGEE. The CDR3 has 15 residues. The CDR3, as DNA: TGTGCCAGCAGCGTAGAAAGCGGGGTGAACGGGGAGCTGTTTTTT. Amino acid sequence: CASSVESGVNGELFF.

CDR3 sequence: CASSTGGVSTDTQYF. CDR3 DNA: TGTGCCAGCAGTACAGGAGGGGTTAGCACAGATACGCAGTATTTT. This chain links TRBV6-6 with TRBJ2-3, with TRBD2 as a possible D gene (6 bases). CDR3 size: 15 residues. Deletions cut 5 bases from V and 0 bases from J, with 12 bases between. CDR1 is MNHNY, CDR2 SVGAGI, per germline (reference sequence).

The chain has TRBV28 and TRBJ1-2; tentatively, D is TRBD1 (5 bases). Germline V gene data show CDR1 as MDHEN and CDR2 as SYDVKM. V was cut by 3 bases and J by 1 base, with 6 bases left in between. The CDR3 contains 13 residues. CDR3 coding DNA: TGTGCCAGCAGTTTCAGGGATAACTATGGCTACACCTTC. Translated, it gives CASSFRDNYGYTF.

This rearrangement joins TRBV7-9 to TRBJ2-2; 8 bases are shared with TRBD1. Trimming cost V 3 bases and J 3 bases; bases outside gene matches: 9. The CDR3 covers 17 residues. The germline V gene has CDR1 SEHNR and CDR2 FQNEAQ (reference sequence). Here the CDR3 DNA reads TGTGCCAGCAGCTTCCCACTCCAGGGGGCGGACACCGGGGAGCTGTTTTTT. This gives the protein CASSFPLQGADTGELFF.

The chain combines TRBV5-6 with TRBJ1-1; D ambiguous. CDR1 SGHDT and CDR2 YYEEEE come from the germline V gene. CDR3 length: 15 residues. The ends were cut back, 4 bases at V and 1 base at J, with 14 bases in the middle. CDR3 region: CASSPLREGNTEAFF. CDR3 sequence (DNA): TGTGCCAGCAGCCCCCTTAGGGAGGGGAACACTGAAGCTTTCTTT. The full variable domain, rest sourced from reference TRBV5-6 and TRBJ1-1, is DAGVTQSPTHLIKTRGQQVTLRCSPKSGHDTVSWYQQALGQGPQFIFQYYEEEERQRGNFPDRFSGHQFPNYSSELNVNALLLGDSALYLCASSPLREGNTEAFFGQGTRLTVV.

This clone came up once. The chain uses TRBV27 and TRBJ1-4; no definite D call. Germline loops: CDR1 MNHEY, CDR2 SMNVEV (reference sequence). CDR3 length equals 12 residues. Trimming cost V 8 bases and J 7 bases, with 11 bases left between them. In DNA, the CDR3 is TGTGCCAGCTCCAGGAGGAGTGAAAAACTGTTTTTT. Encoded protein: CASSRRSEKLFF.

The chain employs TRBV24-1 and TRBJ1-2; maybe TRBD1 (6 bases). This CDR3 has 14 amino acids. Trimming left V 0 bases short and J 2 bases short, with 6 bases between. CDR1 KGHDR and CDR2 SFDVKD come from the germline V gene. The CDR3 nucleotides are TGTGCCACCAGTGATTTGGACAGGAACTATGGCTACACCTTC. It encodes CATSDLDRNYGYTF.

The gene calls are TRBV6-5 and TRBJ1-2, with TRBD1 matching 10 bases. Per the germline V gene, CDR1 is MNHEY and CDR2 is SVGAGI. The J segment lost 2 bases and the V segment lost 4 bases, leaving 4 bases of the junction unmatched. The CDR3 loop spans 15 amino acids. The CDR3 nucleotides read TGTGCCAGCAGTTCCAGGACAGGGGGAAACTATGGCTACACCTTC. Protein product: CASSSRTGGNYGYTF.

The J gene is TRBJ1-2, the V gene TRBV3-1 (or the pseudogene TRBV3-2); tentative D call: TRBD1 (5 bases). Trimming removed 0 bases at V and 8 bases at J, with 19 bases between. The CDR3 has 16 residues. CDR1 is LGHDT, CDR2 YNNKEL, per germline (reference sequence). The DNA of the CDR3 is TGTGCCAGCAGCCAAGAAGTAAAGGCGGGGGGGAGCGGCTACACCTTC. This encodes CASSQEVKAGGSGYTF.

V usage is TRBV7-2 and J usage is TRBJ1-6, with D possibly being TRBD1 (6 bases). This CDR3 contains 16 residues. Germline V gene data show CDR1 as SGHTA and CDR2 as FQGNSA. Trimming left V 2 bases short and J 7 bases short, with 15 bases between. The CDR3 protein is CASSLFRGPNNSPLHF. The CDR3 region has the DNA TGTGCCAGCAGCTTATTCAGGGGCCCGAACAATTCACCCCTCCACTTT.

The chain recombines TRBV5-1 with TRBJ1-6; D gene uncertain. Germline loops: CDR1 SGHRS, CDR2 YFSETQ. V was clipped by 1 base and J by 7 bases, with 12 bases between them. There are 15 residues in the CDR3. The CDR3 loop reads CASSLTSQPNSPLHF. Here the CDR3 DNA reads TGCGCCAGCAGCTTGACGTCACAGCCGAATTCACCCCTCCACTTT. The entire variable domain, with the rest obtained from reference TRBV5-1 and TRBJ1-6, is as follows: KAGVTQTPRYLIKTRGQQVTLSCSPISGHRSVSWYQQTPGQGLQFLFEYFSETQRNKGNFPGRFSGRQFSNSRSEMNVSTLELGDSALYLCASSLTSQPNSPLHFGNGTRLTVT.

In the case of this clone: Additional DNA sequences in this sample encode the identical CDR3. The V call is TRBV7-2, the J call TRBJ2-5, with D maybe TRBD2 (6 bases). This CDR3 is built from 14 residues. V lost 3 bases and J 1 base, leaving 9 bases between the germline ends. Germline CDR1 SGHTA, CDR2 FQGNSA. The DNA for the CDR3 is TGTGCCAGCAGCTTGGGCGGGGCCCAAGAGACCCAGTACTTC. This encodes CASSLGGAQETQYF.

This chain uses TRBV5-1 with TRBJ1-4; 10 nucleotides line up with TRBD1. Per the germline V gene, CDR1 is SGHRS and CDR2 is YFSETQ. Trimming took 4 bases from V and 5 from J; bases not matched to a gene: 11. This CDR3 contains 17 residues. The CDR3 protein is CASSPGQGRGLNEKLFF. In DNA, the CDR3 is TGCGCCAGCAGCCCGGGACAGGGGAGAGGTCTAAATGAAAAACTGTTTTTT.

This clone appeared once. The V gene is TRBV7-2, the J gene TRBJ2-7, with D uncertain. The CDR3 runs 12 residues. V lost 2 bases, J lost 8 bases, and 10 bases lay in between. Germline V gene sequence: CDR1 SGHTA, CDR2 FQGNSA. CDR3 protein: CASSLLGSQQYF. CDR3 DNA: TGTGCCAGCAGCTTATTAGGTAGCCAGCAGTACTTC.

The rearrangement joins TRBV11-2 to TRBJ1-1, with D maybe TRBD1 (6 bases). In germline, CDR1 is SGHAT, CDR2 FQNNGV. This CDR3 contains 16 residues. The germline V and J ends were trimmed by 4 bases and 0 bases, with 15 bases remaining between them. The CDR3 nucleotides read TGTGCCAGCAGCTCTAGTGGGGGGGCTATGAACACTGAAGCTTTCTTT. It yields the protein CASSSSGGAMNTEAFF.

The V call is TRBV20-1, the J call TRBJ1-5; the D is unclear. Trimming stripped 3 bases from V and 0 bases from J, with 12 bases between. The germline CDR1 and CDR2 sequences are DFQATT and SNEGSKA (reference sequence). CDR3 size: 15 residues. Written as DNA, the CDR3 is TGCAGTGCTAGTTCAGCACTACATAGCAATCAGCCCCAGCATTTT. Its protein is CSASSALHSNQPQHF.

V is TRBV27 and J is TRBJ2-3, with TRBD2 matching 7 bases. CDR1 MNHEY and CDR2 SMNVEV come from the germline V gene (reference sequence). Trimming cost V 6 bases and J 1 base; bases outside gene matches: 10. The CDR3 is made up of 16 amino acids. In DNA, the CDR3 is TGTGCCAGCAGCCCGCGGCGGGGGATTGGCACAGATACGCAGTATTTT. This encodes CASSPRRGIGTDTQYF.